The clone carrying this T cell receptor (beta chain) has just a few counts. Its target is unknown. The record originates from a study of blood T cells in healthy people across ages. Study results and caveats: Not knowing donor CMV status may have confounded expanded clonotype changes. Conclusively comparing naive with antigen-experienced cells was impossible with unsorted PBMCs. Getting older went along with TCR beta diversity per million T cells dropping roughly linearly. Long-lived donors had more naive CD4+ cells and higher diversity than aged donors.

Then a second PCR, running roughly 7 to 11 cycles, was carried out with a sample-barcoded 5' primer and a J-beta primer mix. TCRdb re-analysed the 5' RACE reads in MiXCR, keeping a single row per CDR3 protein. The sample has just over 1 million distinct CDR3 sequences, under 45% seen once. The sequence was obtained from a woman in her fifties or sixties in good health. Source material: blood.

The CDR3, as DNA: TGCGCCAGCAGCCAAGTGGCCGGGGACATTCAGTACTTC. Protein product: CASSQVAGDIQYF. V usage is TRBV4-1 and J usage is TRBJ2-4; D perhaps matches TRBD2 (5 bases). CDR3 length equals 13 residues. Deletions cut 1 base from V and 8 bases from J, with 9 bases between. Germline loops: CDR1 MGHRA, CDR2 YSYEKL.